The present entry profiles one T cell receptor (beta chain) with its context. This clonotype was detected ten times or more. Its antigen is unknown. No quality values exist for individual bases; no much larger clone is one base distant. This entry belongs to a study of CD8+CD57+ T cells in acquired aplastic anemia (dated by TCRdb to 2016 to 2019). Looking at the study overall: A mean of about 3.2 ug of DNA, ranging from roughly 0.19 to 30 ug, was extracted from sorted CD4+ and CD8+ cells. CD8+CD57+ expansion was defined as frequency above the mean frequency observed in healthy subjects. The research as a whole found: CD8+ Simpson's diversity did not differ significantly between patients and healthy controls (P=0.060). Around 27 CD8+ CDR3 sequences were found in both patients and controls but appeared to be highly expressed in patients and within the immunodominant clones of the patients.

V lost 4 bases and J lost 1 base, and the count of bases not matched to a germline gene is 11. CDR1 SGDLS and CDR2 YYNGEE are derived from the germline V gene. The CDR3 goes from the cysteine to the phenylalanine over 18 residues. Only the CDR3 DNA is retained, 54 bases long and in frame from the first base. Patients chosen for sequencing had shown expansion of CD8+CD57+ cells by flow cytometry. Every patient had severe acquired aplastic anemia, diagnosed using the International Study of Aplastic Anemia and Agranulocytosis and Camitta criteria. Patients had received no therapy at the time of blood sampling. In this study, sorted CD4+ and CD8+ T cells from the blood of healthy subjects and of severe aplastic anemia patients had their TCR repertoires deep-sequenced. Patients were enrolled in the USA under clinicaltrials.gov protocols 00001620, 01623167, 00001397, 00071045, 00081523 and 00961064. Ficoll-Paque density gradient centrifugation was used to isolate peripheral blood mononuclear cells. Before DNA extraction, CD4+ and CD8+ T cells were sorted by FACS or by magnetic beads.

TCR beta VDJ combination and CDR3 sequence profiling used genomic DNA as the template. TCR repertoire sequencing was run on an Illumina HiSeq 2000. The authors' analysis ran thus. Repertoires were assessed using TRBV/TRBJ rearrangement plots, CDR3 size and DJ length profiles, and Simpson's diversity index. The most abundant DNA sequence in the deep sequencing data was defined as the immunodominant clone. CDR3 amino acid sequences were screened for sharing across subjects and were compared with published repertoires and the VDJdb database. In-frame beta chains were kept once TCRdb had trimmed the public reads at Q25 with fastp and called clones with MiXCR. Here each entry gathers all rows of one CDR3 protein and keeps the most common genes and DNA. TCRdb's processing, not the study's, gives the V and J calls here. The sample profile shows fewer than 250,000 distinct CDR3 sequences; about 44% of them were found once. Over 7.5% of the sample goes to the ten largest clones.

The sequence was collected from a human donor with aplastic anemia. The sample consisted of sorted CD4+, CD8+, or CD8+CD57+ T cells (not recorded which) from PBMCs. The chain was built from TRBV9 and TRBJ1-1, and TRBD1 aligns with 12 junction nucleotides. The CDR3 in this case is CASSPKSGTGGENTEAFF. The sequence in DNA is TGTGCCAGCAGCCCAAAGTCCGGGACAGGGGGCGAGAACACTGAAGCTTTCTTT.